Below, one T cell receptor delta chain is given with its context. The mismatch at residue 8 between this DNA's translation and the TCRdb protein of a much larger clone likely reflects a read error; the protein shown is translated from the DNA. The data were obtained in a study of gamma-delta T cells after stem cell transplantation. V lost 4 bases to trimming and J lost 2 bases; unmatched junction nucleotides: 12. Germline V gene sequence: CDR1 GEAIGNYY, CDR2 EKD. The CDR3 is made up of 17 amino acids. TCRdb redid clone calling on the RT-PCR reads using CATT. The profile shows over a thousand delta-chain clones, just under 2% of them singletons.

This sequence originates from a human donor. It is not recorded whose cells these are; they may come from a transplant donor. The J gene is TRDJ1, the V gene TRDV2, with TRDD3 matching 10 bases. The sample was gamma-delta T cells. As DNA, the CDR3 is TGTGCCTGTGAAAGACTCGTACCGGGGGATACGACCGATAAACTCATCTTT. This codes for CACERLVPGDTTDKLIF.